Detailed here is one T cell receptor beta chain. The antigen remains undetermined. This entry belongs to a study of post-analysis software for immune sequencing data. Whole-study context: Patients with relapsing-remitting, secondary progressive and progressive-relapsing multiple sclerosis courses were all represented.

Study conclusions and caveats: Multiple sclerosis patients had significantly lower normalized Chao1 diversity than controls. Elevated frequency relative to controls characterized roughly five TRBV segments in patients, TRBV5-6, TRBV5-1 and TRBV20-1 among them. Batch-matched samples strongly co-clustered by F measure.

The germline CDR1 and CDR2 sequences are MNHNS and SASEGT. The CDR3 has 15 amino acids. V dropped 0 bases and J dropped 3 bases, with 12 bases sitting between them. Unique molecular identifiers were present in the TCR beta cDNA libraries. Via MiXCR, TCRdb re-called the PCR reads, giving one row per CDR3 protein. The table lists about 160,000 distinct CDR3 sequences, 36% of them singletons, with approximately 30% in the top ten. V and J are TRBV6-1 and TRBJ2-7; D could derive from TRBD1 or TRBD2 (5 bases each). The sample in question was blood, obtained after autologous hematopoietic stem cell transplantation. This sequence was found in a girl between 10 and 17 years old with multiple sclerosis. The CDR3 reads CASSEAFEGFYEQYF. The CDR3 DNA sequence: TGTGCCAGCAGTGAAGCATTCGAGGGGTTCTACGAGCAGTACTTC.